The 29 T cell receptor beta chains given below trace back to one sample, sequenced in a study of blood T cell repertoires in COVID-19 (TCRdb year 2020). The library was prepared using the immunoSEQ multiplex PCR assay. TCRdb mirrors the immuneACCESS table, restricted to in-frame sequences. Some clones are absent from its copies; in checked studies, under half trace to an unresolved V gene, and the reason for the others is unknown. This sample is represented by about 45,000 clones; 70% to 85% of them were singletons. The ten largest make up 30% to 35% of the sample. The specimen sequenced was peripheral blood. These receptors were collected from a woman of 80 years or more with acute or convalescent COVID-19.

The chain is built from TRBV12-3 or TRBV12-4 and TRBJ2-4, with D uncertain. Trimming shortened V by 7 bases and J by 5 bases, and 12 bases separated the two germline ends. The CDR3 loop spans 13 amino acids. The CDR3 nucleotides read TGTGCCAGCATCACGACCAGCGAAAACATTCAGTACTTC. It yields the protein CASITTSENIQYF.

This clone was picked up one time. The chain combines TRBV19 with TRBJ2-7; tentatively, D is TRBD2 (8 bases). Trimming removed 3 bases from V and 3 bases from J, with 21 bases in between. Germline V gene lookup returns CDR1 LNHDA and CDR2 SQIVND (reference sequence). The CDR3 totals 17 residues. CDR3 sequence reads: CASSILNRGSGGYEQYF. CDR3 nucleotide sequence: TGTGCCAGTAGTATCCTCAACAGGGGAAGCGGGGGCTACGAGCAGTACTTC.

The chain carries TRBV10-2 and TRBJ2-5; possible D gene TRBD1, 6 bases. V was shortened by 5 bases and J by 2 bases, with 9 bases between the two germline ends. Germline CDR1 is WSHSY and CDR2 is SAAADI. The CDR3 is 13 residues long. CDR3 nucleotide sequence: TGCGCCAGCAGTTTTGGACAGCAAGAGACCCAGTACTTC. Amino acids: CASSFGQQETQYF.

This clone was seen only a few times. The chain has TRBV27 and TRBJ2-2, with no clear D. Germline-derived CDR1 and CDR2 are MNHEY and SMNVEV (reference sequence). The CDR3 covers 13 residues. V dropped 3 bases and J dropped 5 bases, with 7 bases sitting between them. CDR3 amino acids: CASSLASTGELFF. The CDR3 nucleotides read TGTGCCAGCAGTTTGGCCTCTACCGGGGAGCTGTTTTTT.

The chain couples TRBV10-2 to TRBJ2-6, with TRBD2 as a possible D gene (6 bases). This CDR3 spans 15 amino acids. Trimming left V 7 bases short and J 1 base short, with 11 bases between. Germline V gene data show CDR1 as WSHSY and CDR2 as SAAADI. CDR3: CASMPSGSGANVLTF. CDR3 coding DNA: TGCGCCAGCATGCCCAGCGGGTCTGGGGCCAACGTCCTGACTTTC.

The chain carries TRBV3-1 (or the pseudogene TRBV3-2) and TRBJ1-5; 7 bases line up with TRBD1. Germline V gene sequence: CDR1 LGHDT, CDR2 YNNKEL (reference sequence). The V segment lost 6 bases and the J segment 3 bases; nucleotides outside the gene matches: 5. This CDR3 is built from 14 residues. CDR3 DNA sequence: TGTGCCAGCAGTGCAGGGGGAAACAATCAGCCCCAGCATTTT. As protein: CASSAGGNNQPQHF.

J is TRBJ2-6 and V is TRBV5-6; D might be TRBD2 (5 bases). The CDR3 extends over 15 amino acids. The germline V gene encodes CDR1 SGHDT and CDR2 YYEEEE. Deletions cut 2 bases from V and 0 bases from J, with 6 bases between. As DNA, the CDR3 is TGTGCCAGCAGCTTCCGGGGCTCTGGGGCCAACGTCCTGACTTTC. Encoded protein: CASSFRGSGANVLTF.

The chain has TRBV24-1 and TRBJ2-3; D may be TRBD2 (7 bases). V gave up 4 bases and J gave up 0 bases, with 22 bases separating them. This CDR3 region has 19 residues. The germline V gene encodes CDR1 KGHDR and CDR2 SFDVKD. In nucleotides, the CDR3 is TGTGCCACCAGTGACACCGGGGGGCTAGCGGAAAGTAGCACAGATACGCAGTATTTT. Amino acids: CATSDTGGLAESSTDTQYF.

The gene calls are TRBV29-1 and TRBJ1-1, with D perhaps TRBD1 (6 bases). This CDR3 is 14 amino acids long. Per the germline V gene, CDR1 is SQVTM and CDR2 is ANQGSEA. Trimming stripped 4 bases from V and 11 bases from J, with 23 bases between. CDR3 DNA sequence: TGCAGCGTTGTCGCTGCCGGGACACCCTGGGGGGCTTTCTTT. As protein: CSVVAAGTPWGAFF.

The chain is built from TRBV4-1 and TRBJ2-7; TRBD2 might be the D (5 bases). The CDR3 covers 14 residues. V dropped 3 bases and J dropped 5 bases, with 14 bases sitting between them. The germline V gene encodes CDR1 MGHRA and CDR2 YSYEKL. CDR3 loop: CASSQQLVSHEQYF. The CDR3 DNA sequence: TGCGCCAGCAGCCAGCAACTAGTTTCGCACGAGCAGTACTTC.

This clone was seen more than once but under ten times. This CDR3 reads CASSKSLAGLEQYF. DNA for the CDR3: TGTGCCAGCAGCAAATCACTAGCGGGACTCGAGCAGTACTTC. This chain uses TRBV6-5 with TRBJ2-7; 10 bases line up with TRBD2. V lost 6 bases and J lost 6; bases outside the gene matches: 8. The CDR3 covers 14 residues. The germline CDR1 and CDR2 sequences are MNHEY and SVGAGI.

In this sample, this clone turned up a few times. The V gene is TRBV6-1, the J gene TRBJ1-4, with unresolved D. The CDR3 runs 16 residues. Trimming cost V 1 base and J 8 bases, with 17 bases left between them. The germline CDR1 and CDR2 sequences are MNHNS and SASEGT. CDR3 in amino acids: CASSEGRVGSREKLFF. The CDR3 nucleotides read TGTGCCAGCAGTGAAGGGAGGGTAGGCTCCAGAGAAAAACTGTTTTTT.

This sequence joins TRBV18 and TRBJ2-3; 11 bases map to TRBD2. CDR1 and CDR2 from the germline V gene are KGHSH and LQKENI. The CDR3 loop spans 17 amino acids. The junction had 3 bases not matched to a gene; V was cut back by 1 base and J by 0 bases. The CDR3 is CASSPLPSGRSTDTQYF. The CDR3 DNA sequence: TGTGCCAGCTCACCACTGCCTAGCGGGAGGAGCACAGATACGCAGTATTTT.

This clone has just a few counts. The chain recombines TRBV19 with TRBJ1-5; tentative D call: TRBD1 (5 bases). The CDR3 contains 14 residues. Germline V gene lookup returns CDR1 LNHDA and CDR2 SQIVND (reference sequence). The V end lost 3 bases, the J end lost 7 bases, and 13 bases lay between the germline ends. As DNA, the CDR3 is TGTGCCAGTAGTATGAACGTGGGGCCCCAGCCCCAGCATTTT. Translating it yields CASSMNVGPQPQHF.

The genes are TRBV28 and TRBJ2-7; 10 bases map to TRBD1. This CDR3 contains 16 residues. With V trimmed by 2 bases and J by 6 bases, 10 bases remained unmatched. The germline gives CDR1 MDHEN, CDR2 SYDVKM. Here the CDR3 reads CASSLLDRGPLGEQYF. CDR3 DNA: TGTGCCAGCAGTTTACTCGACAGGGGGCCCCTCGGCGAGCAGTACTTC.

V and J are TRBV5-1 and TRBJ2-5, with 11 bases matching TRBD2. J gave up 5 bases and V 2 bases, and 11 bases lay outside the gene matches. The V gene's germline CDR1 is SGHRS and CDR2 YFSETQ. The CDR3 runs to 17 residues. The CDR3 bases are TGCGCCAGCAGCTTAGGGTCGACTAGCGGGGTAGGGGAGACCCAGTACTTC. This gives the protein CASSLGSTSGVGETQYF.

This chain links TRBV19 with TRBJ1-6; the match to TRBD1 covers 7 bases. Trimming at V came to 10 bases and at J to 6 bases, leaving 9 bases not matched to a gene. The CDR3 is 14 residues long. Germline CDR1 LNHDA, CDR2 SQIVND (reference sequence). The CDR3 bases are TGTGCCACCACACCGGGACAGCGTAATTCACCCCTCCACTTT. Amino acids: CATTPGQRNSPLHF.

This chain uses TRBV5-4 with TRBJ2-7; 9 bases map to TRBD2. The germline V gene encodes CDR1 SGHNT and CDR2 YYREEE (reference sequence). V lost 0 bases and J lost 3; bases outside the gene matches: 10. The CDR3 is made up of 17 amino acids. CDR3 bases: TGTGCCAGCAGCTTGGCCGGTAGCGGGAGTACCCGCTACGAGCAGTACTTC. Amino acid sequence: CASSLAGSGSTRYEQYF.

V is TRBV30 and J is TRBJ2-1; no reliable D call. CDR1 and CDR2 (germline): GTSNPN, SVGIG (reference sequence). This CDR3 contains 13 residues. Trimming stripped 4 bases from V and 3 bases from J, with 10 bases between. CDR3 bases: TGTGCCTGGACCGACATCGGCTACAATGAGCAGTTCTTC. This sequence encodes CAWTDIGYNEQFF.

This clone showed up just once. This sequence joins TRBV7-9 and TRBJ2-5; 11 bases are a match to TRBD2. V lost 5 bases and J lost 5; bases outside the gene matches: 7. Germline loops: CDR1 SEHNR, CDR2 FQNEAQ (reference sequence). The CDR3 is 15 residues long. The CDR3 loop is CASSKLAGALETQYF. The CDR3, as DNA: TGTGCCAGCAGCAAACTAGCGGGAGCGTTGGAGACCCAGTACTTC.

The rearrangement links TRBV5-5 to TRBJ2-7; TRBD2 aligns across 7 bases. V trimming: 4 bases; J trimming: 3 bases; junction bases outside the gene matches: 10. This CDR3 contains 15 residues. Germline CDR1 and CDR2: SGHKS and YYEKEE (reference sequence). The CDR3 region is CASSASPREVYEQYF. CDR3 DNA: TGTGCCAGCAGCGCGTCTCCACGGGAGGTCTACGAGCAGTACTTC.

The V call is TRBV19, the J call TRBJ1-2; TRBD1 agrees at 12 bases. V lost 0 bases to trimming and J lost 12 bases; unmatched junction nucleotides: 8. The CDR3 has 15 residues. CDR1 and CDR2 from the germline V gene are LNHDA and SQIVND (reference sequence). The CDR3 coding sequence is TGTGCCAGTAGTATAGATTTAGGGACAGGGGGCGCGGACACCTTC. Translating gives CASSIDLGTGGADTF. The variable domain in full, with the rest retrieved from reference TRBV19 and TRBJ1-2, is DGGITQSPKYLFRKEGQNVTLSCEQNLNHDAMYWYRQDPGQGLRLIYYSQIVNDFQKGDIAEGYSVSREKKESFPLTVTSAQKNPTAFYLCASSIDLGTGGADTFGSGTRLTVV.

The chain couples TRBV5-1 to TRBJ2-1; D might be TRBD1 (5 bases). Germline lookup yields CDR1 SGHRS and CDR2 YFSETQ. The CDR3 is 14 amino acids. V was trimmed by 0 bases and J by 9 bases, leaving 13 bases between them. CDR3 protein: CASSLAQGFGEQFF. The CDR3, as DNA: TGCGCCAGCAGCTTGGCCCAGGGTTTTGGTGAGCAGTTCTTC. The full variable domain, its missing parts supplied by reference TRBV5-1 and TRBJ2-1, is KAGVTQTPRYLIKTRGQQVTLSCSPISGHRSVSWYQQTPGQGLQFLFEYFSETQRNKGNFPGRFSGRQFSNSRSEMNVSTLELGDSALYLCASSLAQGFGEQFFGPGTRLTVL.

This rearrangement joins TRBV6-5 to TRBJ1-2; D possibly corresponds to TRBD1 (6 bases). Germline values: CDR1 MNHEY, CDR2 SVGAGI. Trimming took off 0 bases at V and 8 bases at J, with 16 bases between the two ends. The CDR3 sequence is 15 residues long. The chain's CDR3 is CASSYSTRGLGGYTF. Written as DNA, the CDR3 is TGTGCCAGCAGTTACTCGACGCGGGGGCTTGGCGGCTACACCTTC.

This chain connects TRBV3-1 (or the pseudogene TRBV3-2) to TRBJ2-5; 10 bases are a match to TRBD1. The CDR3 sequence is 16 residues long. V was clipped by 4 bases and J by 5 bases; unmatched bases: 10. The germline gives CDR1 LGHDT, CDR2 YNNKEL (reference sequence). CDR3 sequence: CASSRKGTGAGETQYF. For the CDR3, the DNA is TGTGCCAGCAGCCGAAAAGGGACAGGGGCTGGGGAGACCCAGTACTTC.

This chain links TRBV5-6 with TRBJ2-4; maybe TRBD1 (6 bases). V lost 5 bases and J lost 3, with 18 bases in between. The CDR3 runs to 16 residues. Germline CDR1 reads SGHDT; CDR2 reads YYEEEE. CDR3 sequence: CASSRDTTLHKNIQYF. For the CDR3, the DNA is TGTGCCAGCAGTCGGGACACCACACTCCACAAAAACATTCAGTACTTC.

The J gene is TRBJ2-1, the V gene TRBV4-2; TRBD2 agrees at 10 bases. The CDR3 length is 15 residues. The germline V gene encodes CDR1 LGHNA and CDR2 YNFKEQ. V lost 5 bases, J lost 9 bases, and 10 bases stayed unmatched. CDR3 in amino acids: CASSEASGSKGEQFF. As DNA, the CDR3 is TGTGCCAGCAGCGAGGCTAGCGGGAGTAAGGGTGAGCAGTTCTTC.

V gene TRBV21-1 combines with J gene TRBJ2-3; the table assigns TRBD2, which was not confirmed against the DNA. TRBV21-1 is recorded as a pseudogene. This CDR3 comprises 20 residues. Here the CDR3 reads CASIEMAGPTLTGSTDTQYF. CDR3 in DNA: TGTGCCAGCATAGAAATGGCGGGACCCACGCTGACCGGTAGCACAGATACGCAGTATTTT.

The chain recombines TRBV9 with TRBJ2-5; the match to TRBD2 covers 9 bases. V lost 0 bases, J lost 4 bases, and 7 bases stayed unmatched. Germline V gene lookup returns CDR1 SGDLS and CDR2 YYNGEE. The CDR3 has 16 residues. The CDR3 reads CASSVGVAGVAETQYF. CDR3 nucleotides: TGTGCCAGCAGCGTAGGAGTAGCGGGAGTGGCAGAGACCCAGTACTTC.